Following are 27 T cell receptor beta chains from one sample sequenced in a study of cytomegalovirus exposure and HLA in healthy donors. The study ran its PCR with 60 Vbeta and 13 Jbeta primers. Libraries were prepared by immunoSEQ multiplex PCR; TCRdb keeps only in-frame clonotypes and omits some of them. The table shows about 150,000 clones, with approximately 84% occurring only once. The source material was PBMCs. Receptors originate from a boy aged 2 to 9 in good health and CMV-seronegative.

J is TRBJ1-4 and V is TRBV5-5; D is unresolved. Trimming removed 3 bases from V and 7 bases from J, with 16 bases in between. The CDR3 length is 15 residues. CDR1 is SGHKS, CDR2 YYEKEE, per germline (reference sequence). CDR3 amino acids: CASSWEQPGSEKLFF. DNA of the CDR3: TGTGCCAGCAGCTGGGAACAACCCGGGAGTGAAAAACTGTTTTTT.

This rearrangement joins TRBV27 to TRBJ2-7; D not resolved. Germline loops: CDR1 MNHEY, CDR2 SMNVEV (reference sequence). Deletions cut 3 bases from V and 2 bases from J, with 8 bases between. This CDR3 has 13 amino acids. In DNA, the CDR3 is TGTGCCAGCAGTTTGCGGCCCACCTACGAGCAGTACTTC. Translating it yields CASSLRPTYEQYF.

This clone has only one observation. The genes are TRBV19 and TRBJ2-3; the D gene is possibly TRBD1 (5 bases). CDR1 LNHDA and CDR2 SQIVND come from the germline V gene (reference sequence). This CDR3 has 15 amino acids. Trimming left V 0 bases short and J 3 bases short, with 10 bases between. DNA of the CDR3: TGTGCCAGTAGTATAGAAGCAGGGTTAACAGATACGCAGTATTTT. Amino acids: CASSIEAGLTDTQYF. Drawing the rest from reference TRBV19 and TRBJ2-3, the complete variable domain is DGGITQSPKYLFRKEGQNVTLSCEQNLNHDAMYWYRQDPGQGLRLIYYSQIVNDFQKGDIAEGYSVSREKKESFPLTVTSAQKNPTAFYLCASSIEAGLTDTQYFGPGTRLTVL.

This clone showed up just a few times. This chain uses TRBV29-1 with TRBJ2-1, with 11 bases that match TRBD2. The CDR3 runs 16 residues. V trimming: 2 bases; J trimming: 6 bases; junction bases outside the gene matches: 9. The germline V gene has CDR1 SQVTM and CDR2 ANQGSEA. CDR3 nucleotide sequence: TGCAGCGTTGAAAGGCTAGCGGGAGGCCCCCCCAATGAGCAGTTCTTC. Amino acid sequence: CSVERLAGGPPNEQFF.

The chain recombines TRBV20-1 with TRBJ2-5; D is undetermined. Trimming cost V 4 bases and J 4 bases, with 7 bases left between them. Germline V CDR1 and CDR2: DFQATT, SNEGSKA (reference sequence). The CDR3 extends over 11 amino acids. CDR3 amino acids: CSATNRETQYF. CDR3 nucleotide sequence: TGCAGTGCTACCAACAGAGAGACCCAGTACTTC.

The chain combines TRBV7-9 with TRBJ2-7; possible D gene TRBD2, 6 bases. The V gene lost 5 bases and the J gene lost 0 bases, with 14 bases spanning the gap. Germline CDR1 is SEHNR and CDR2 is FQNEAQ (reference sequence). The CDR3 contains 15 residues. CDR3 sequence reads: CASSPRDGFSYEQYF. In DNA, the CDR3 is TGTGCCAGCAGCCCGCGGGACGGTTTCTCCTACGAGCAGTACTTC.

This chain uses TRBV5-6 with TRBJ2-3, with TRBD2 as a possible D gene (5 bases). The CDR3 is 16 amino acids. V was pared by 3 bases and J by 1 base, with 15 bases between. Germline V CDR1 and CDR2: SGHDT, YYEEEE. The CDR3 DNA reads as TGTGCCAGCAGCTCCGGACTCCGGTGGGGCACAGATACGCAGTATTTT. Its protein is CASSSGLRWGTDTQYF. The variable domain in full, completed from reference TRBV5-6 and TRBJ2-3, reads DAGVTQSPTHLIKTRGQQVTLRCSPKSGHDTVSWYQQALGQGPQFIFQYYEEEERQRGNFPDRFSGHQFPNYSSELNVNALLLGDSALYLCASSSGLRWGTDTQYFGPGTRLTVL.

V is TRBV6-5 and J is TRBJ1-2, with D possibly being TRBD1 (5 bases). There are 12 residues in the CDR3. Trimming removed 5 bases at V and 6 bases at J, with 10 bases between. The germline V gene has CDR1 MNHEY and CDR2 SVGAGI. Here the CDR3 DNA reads TGTGCCAGCAGTCGCGGGACCGATGGCTACACCTTC. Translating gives CASSRGTDGYTF.

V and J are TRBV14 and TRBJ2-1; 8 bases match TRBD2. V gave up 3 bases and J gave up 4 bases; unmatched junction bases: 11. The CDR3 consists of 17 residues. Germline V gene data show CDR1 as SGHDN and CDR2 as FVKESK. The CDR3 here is CASSHLIRLASYNEQFF. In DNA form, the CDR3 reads TGTGCCAGCAGCCACCTCATTAGACTAGCGTCGTACAATGAGCAGTTCTTC.

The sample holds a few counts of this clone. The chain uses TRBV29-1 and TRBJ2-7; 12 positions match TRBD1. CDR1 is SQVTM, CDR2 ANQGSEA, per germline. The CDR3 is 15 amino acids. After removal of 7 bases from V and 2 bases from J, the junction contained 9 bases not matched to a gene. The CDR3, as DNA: TGCAGCGCGAAACCGGGACAGGGGGCCCCCTACGAGCAGTACTTC. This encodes CSAKPGQGAPYEQYF.

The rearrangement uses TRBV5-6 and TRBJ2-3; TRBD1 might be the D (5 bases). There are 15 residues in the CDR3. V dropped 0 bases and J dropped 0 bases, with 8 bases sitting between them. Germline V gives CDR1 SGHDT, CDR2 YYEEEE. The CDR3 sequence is CASSLEQDSTDTQYF. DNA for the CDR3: TGTGCCAGCAGCTTGGAACAGGATAGCACAGATACGCAGTATTTT.

For the CDR3, the DNA is TGTGCCAGCAGCTTGGACAGGGACCGAACAAACACCATATATTTT. Encoded protein: CASSLDRDRTNTIYF. The chain links TRBV5-6 to TRBJ1-3, with D tentatively TRBD1 (6 bases). Trimming removed 0 bases from V and 6 bases from J, with 13 bases in between. CDR1 and CDR2 from the germline V gene are SGHDT and YYEEEE. There are 15 residues in the CDR3.

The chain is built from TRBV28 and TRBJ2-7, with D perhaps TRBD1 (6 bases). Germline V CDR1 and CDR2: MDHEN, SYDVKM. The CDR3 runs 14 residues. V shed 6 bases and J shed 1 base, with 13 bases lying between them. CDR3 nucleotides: TGTGCCAGCAGCTATGGGGGCCCTTCCTACGAGCAGTACTTC. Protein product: CASSYGGPSYEQYF.

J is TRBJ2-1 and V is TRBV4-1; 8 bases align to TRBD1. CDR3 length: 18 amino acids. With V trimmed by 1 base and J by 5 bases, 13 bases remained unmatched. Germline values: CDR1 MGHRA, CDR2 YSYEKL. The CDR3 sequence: CASSQVPMGTGANNEQFF. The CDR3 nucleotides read TGCGCCAGCAGCCAAGTTCCAATGGGGACAGGAGCAAACAATGAGCAGTTCTTC.

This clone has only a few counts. This CDR3 reads CASSSYATGGLSEAFF. DNA for the CDR3: TGTGCCAGCAGTTCCTACGCGACAGGGGGCTTAAGTGAAGCTTTCTTT. This rearrangement joins TRBV27 to TRBJ1-1; TRBD1 agrees at 10 bases. This CDR3 region has 16 residues. CDR1 and CDR2 (germline): MNHEY, SMNVEV (reference sequence). V was clipped by 4 bases and J by 7 bases; unmatched bases: 12.

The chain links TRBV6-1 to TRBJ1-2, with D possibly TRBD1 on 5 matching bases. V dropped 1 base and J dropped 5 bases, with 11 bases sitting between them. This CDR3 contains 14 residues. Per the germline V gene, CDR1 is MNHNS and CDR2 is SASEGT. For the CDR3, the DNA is TGTGCCAGCAGTGAAGGGGCGGGGGAATATGGCTACACCTTC. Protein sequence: CASSEGAGEYGYTF.

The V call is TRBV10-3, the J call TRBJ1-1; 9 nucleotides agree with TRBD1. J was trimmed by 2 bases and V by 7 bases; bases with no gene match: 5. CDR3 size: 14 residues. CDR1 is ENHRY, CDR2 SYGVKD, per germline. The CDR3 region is CAIKSDRGNTEAFF. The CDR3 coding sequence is TGTGCCATCAAATCGGACAGGGGAAACACTGAAGCTTTCTTT.

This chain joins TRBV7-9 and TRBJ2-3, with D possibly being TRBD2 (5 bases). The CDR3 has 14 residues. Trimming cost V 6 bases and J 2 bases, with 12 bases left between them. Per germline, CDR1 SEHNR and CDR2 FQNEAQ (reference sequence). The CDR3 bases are TGTGCCAGCAGGAGGGAATTCAACACAGATACGCAGTATTTT. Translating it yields CASRREFNTDTQYF.

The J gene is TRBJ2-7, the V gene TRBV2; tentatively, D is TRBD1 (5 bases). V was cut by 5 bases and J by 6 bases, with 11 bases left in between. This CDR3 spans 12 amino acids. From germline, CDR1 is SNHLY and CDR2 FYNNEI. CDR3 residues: CASSPDTFEQYF. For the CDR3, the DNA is TGTGCCAGCAGTCCGGACACTTTCGAGCAGTACTTC.

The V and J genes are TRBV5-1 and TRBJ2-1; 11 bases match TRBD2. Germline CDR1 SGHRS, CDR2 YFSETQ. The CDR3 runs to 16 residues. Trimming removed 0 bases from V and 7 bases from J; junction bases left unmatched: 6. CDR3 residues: CASSLVLAGGNNEQFF. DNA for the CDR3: TGCGCCAGCAGCTTGGTCCTAGCGGGAGGAAATAATGAGCAGTTCTTC. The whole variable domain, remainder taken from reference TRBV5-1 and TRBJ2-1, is KAGVTQTPRYLIKTRGQQVTLSCSPISGHRSVSWYQQTPGQGLQFLFEYFSETQRNKGNFPGRFSGRQFSNSRSEMNVSTLELGDSALYLCASSLVLAGGNNEQFFGPGTRLTVL.

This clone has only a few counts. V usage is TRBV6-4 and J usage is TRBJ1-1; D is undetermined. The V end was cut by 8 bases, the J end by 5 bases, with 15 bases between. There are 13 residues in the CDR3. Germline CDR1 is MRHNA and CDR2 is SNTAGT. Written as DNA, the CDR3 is TGTGCCAGCCAAAACACCCGAGGGACTGAAGCTTTCTTT. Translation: CASQNTRGTEAFF.

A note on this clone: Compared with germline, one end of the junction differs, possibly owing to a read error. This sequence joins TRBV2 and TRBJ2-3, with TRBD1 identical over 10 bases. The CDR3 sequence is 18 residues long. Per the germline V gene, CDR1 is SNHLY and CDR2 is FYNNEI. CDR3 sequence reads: CASSTDRGVSGNTDAQYF. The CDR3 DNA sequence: TGTGCCAGCAGCACGGACAGGGGGGTCAGCGGCAACACAGATGCGCAGTATTTT.

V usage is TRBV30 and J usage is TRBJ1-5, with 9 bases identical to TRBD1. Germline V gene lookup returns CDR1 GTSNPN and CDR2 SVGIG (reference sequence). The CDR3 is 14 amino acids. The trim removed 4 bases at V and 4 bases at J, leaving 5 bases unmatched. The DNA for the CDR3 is TGTGCCTGGACAACAGGGGGCGCGAATCAGCCCCAGCATTTT. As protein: CAWTTGGANQPQHF.

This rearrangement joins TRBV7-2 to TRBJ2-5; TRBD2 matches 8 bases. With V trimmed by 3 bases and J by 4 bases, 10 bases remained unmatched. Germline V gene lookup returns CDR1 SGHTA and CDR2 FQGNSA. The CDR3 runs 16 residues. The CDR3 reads CASSFKGGRRGETQYF. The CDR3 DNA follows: TGTGCCAGCAGCTTCAAAGGCGGGAGGAGGGGAGAGACCCAGTACTTC.

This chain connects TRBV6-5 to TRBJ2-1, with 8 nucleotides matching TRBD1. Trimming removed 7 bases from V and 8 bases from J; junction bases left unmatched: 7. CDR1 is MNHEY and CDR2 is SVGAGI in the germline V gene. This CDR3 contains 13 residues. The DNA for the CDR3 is TGTGCCAGCACCAGGGGGCGGTTCCATGAGCAGTTCTTC. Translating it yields CASTRGRFHEQFF.

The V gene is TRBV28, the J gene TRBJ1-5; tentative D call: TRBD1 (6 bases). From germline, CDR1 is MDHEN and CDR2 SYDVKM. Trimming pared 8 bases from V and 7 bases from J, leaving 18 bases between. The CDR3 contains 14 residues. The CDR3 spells CASVWGGAEQPQHF. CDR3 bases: TGTGCCAGCGTGTGGGGGGGCGCAGAGCAGCCCCAGCATTTT. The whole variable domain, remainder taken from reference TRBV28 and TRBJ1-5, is DVKVTQSSRYLVKRTGEKVFLECVQDMDHENMFWYRQDPGLGLRLIYFSYDVKMKEKGDIPEGYSVSREKKERFSLILESASTNQTSMYLCASVWGGAEQPQHFGDGTRLSIL.

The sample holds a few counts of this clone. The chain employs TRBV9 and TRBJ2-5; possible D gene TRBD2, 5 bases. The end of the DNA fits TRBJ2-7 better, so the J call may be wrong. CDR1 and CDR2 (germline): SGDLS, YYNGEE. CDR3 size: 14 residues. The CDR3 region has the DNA TGTGCCAGCAGCCTCGGACTTTTCGCCTACGAGCAGTACTTC. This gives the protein CASSLGLFAYEQYF.